This T cell receptor (beta chain) was observed in a study of T cells in Graves' hyperthyroidism and ophthalmopathy. The table lists this clonotype with many counts. Amplification targeted TCR beta CDR3 regions from RNA transcripts. In the first-round RT-PCR of the TCR CDR3, the HTBI primer set was used. TCRdb recomputed calls from the multiplex PCR reads with MiXCR, one row per CDR3 protein. This table has 690,000 or so distinct CDR3 sequences, over 15% appearing once. This CDR3 is built from 15 residues. The V end was cut by 0 bases, the J end by 4 bases, with 12 bases between. Per germline, CDR1 MNHNS and CDR2 SASEGT.

This TCR was sampled from a woman between 45 and 65 years old with Graves' hyperthyroidism that later progressed to Graves' ophthalmopathy. The sequencing input was blood. The chain uses TRBV6-1 and TRBJ2-5, with D perhaps TRBD1 (6 bases). The CDR3 DNA reads as TGTGCCAGCAGTGAAGCCGTGGGGGCCCGAGAGACCCAGTACTTC. Translating it yields CASSEAVGARETQYF.